This TCR beta chain was sequenced for a study of Graves' ophthalmopathy and Graves' hyperthyroidism. Study-wide background: Before any treatment was given, at initial diagnosis, peripheral blood was collected.

This clonotype appeared many times. CDR3 length equals 14 residues. The V and J ends lost 0 bases and 8 bases respectively, with 16 bases between them. Germline V gene lookup returns CDR1 DFQATT and CDR2 SNEGSKA (reference sequence). Additional autoimmune diseases, uncontrolled infections, pregnancy or lactation disqualified patients. Amplification of the TCR beta CDR3 regions used RNA transcripts (as template). HTBI primers served in a first-round RT-PCR, which a second-round multiplex PCR followed. TCRdb processed the multiplex PCR reads anew with MiXCR; each CDR3 protein has one entry. The repertoire includes some 370,000 distinct CDR3 sequences, about a sixth of them detected once, and 2% to 3% sits in the top ten.

Sequenced input: peripheral blood. The gene calls are TRBV20-1 and TRBJ1-1; the D gene is possibly TRBD1 (6 bases). The source is an adult woman with stable Graves' hyperthyroidism. CDR3 in amino acids: CSARDQGPITEAFF. CDR3 coding DNA: TGCAGTGCTAGAGATCAGGGGCCCATAACGGAAGCTTTCTTT.